The rows below give T cell receptor beta chains drawn from one sample of a study of blood T cell repertoires in COVID-19. TCRdb's table, derived via immunoSEQ multiplex PCR, lists solely in-frame clones and lacks some. The sample shows about 160,000 clones, 85% of them seen only once. The material sequenced was peripheral blood. Receptor source: a woman between 50 and 59 years old with COVID-19, enrolled during active disease. Both conserved end residues are part of each CDR3. A D gene is named only where the DNA matches it firmly. Size is stated for part of the rows, as once, few or many counts, or as a class when the clone is expanded.

j_gene: TRBJ1-3
abundance: .
d_gene: .
v_gene: TRBV7-6
CDR3nt: TGTGCCAGCAGCTTAGACGCTAGCTCTGGAAACACCATATATTTT
CDR3aa: CASSLDASSGNTIYF

j_gene: TRBJ2-7
abundance: .
d_gene: TRBD1
v_gene: TRBV19
CDR3nt: TGTGCCAGCAACCCGTCAGGGGGCGAAGGGCAGTACTTC
CDR3aa: CASNPSGGEGQYF

j_gene: TRBJ2-2
abundance: .
d_gene: .
v_gene: TRBV24-1
CDR3nt: TGTGCCACCGGCCCCTCGAACACCGGGGAGCTGTTTTTT
CDR3aa: CATGPSNTGELFF

j_gene: TRBJ2-7
abundance: once
d_gene: TRBD1
v_gene: TRBV18
CDR3nt: TGTGCCAGCTCACGCGCGGGACAGGGTGGATACGAGCAGTACTTC
CDR3aa: CASSRAGQGGYEQYF

j_gene: TRBJ1-2
abundance: .
d_gene: TRBD1
v_gene: TRBV5-5
CDR3nt: TGTGCCAGCAGCCCCGGGACAGGGTTTGGCTACACCTTC
CDR3aa: CASSPGTGFGYTF

j_gene: TRBJ2-7
abundance: few
d_gene: .
v_gene: TRBV14
CDR3nt: TGTGCCAGCAGCCAAGACTGGCAGGGGAACTACGAGCAGTACTTC
CDR3aa: CASSQDWQGNYEQYF

j_gene: TRBJ2-2
abundance: .
d_gene: .
v_gene: TRBV2
CDR3nt: TGTGCCAGCAGTGACTTCTCCACCGGGGAGCTGTTTTTT
CDR3aa: CASSDFSTGELFF

j_gene: TRBJ2-7
abundance: few
d_gene: TRBD2
v_gene: TRBV3-1/TRBV3-2
CDR3nt: TGTGCCAGCAGCCAAGGGGACTTGGCGGGGGGCTCCCTGGGGCAGTACTTC
CDR3aa: CASSQGDLAGGSLGQYF

j_gene: TRBJ2-3
abundance: .
d_gene: TRBD2
v_gene: TRBV18
CDR3nt: TGTGCCAGCTCACCACTTCGGGCTCTAGCGGGGGCGTCCACAGATACGCAGTATTTT
CDR3aa: CASSPLRALAGASTDTQYF

j_gene: TRBJ2-7
abundance: .
d_gene: TRBD2
v_gene: TRBV29-1
CDR3nt: TGCAGCGTATCAGGACTAGCGGGGAGGGAGCAGTACTTC
CDR3aa: CSVSGLAGREQYF

j_gene: TRBJ1-2
abundance: .
d_gene: TRBD1
v_gene: TRBV25-1
CDR3nt: TGTGCCAGCAGTGATGGGGGGGACAGGTCCTATGGCTACACCTTC
CDR3aa: CASSDGGDRSYGYTF

j_gene: TRBJ1-1
abundance: .
d_gene: .
v_gene: TRBV5-1
CDR3nt: TGCGCCAGCAGCTTGGGACAGGAAGCTTTCTTT
CDR3aa: CASSLGQEAFF

j_gene: TRBJ1-2
abundance: .
d_gene: TRBD1
v_gene: TRBV4-3
CDR3nt: TGCGCCAGCAGCGACCACAGGGGGCTGGACTATGGCTACACCTTC
CDR3aa: CASSDHRGLDYGYTF

j_gene: TRBJ1-2
abundance: .
d_gene: .
v_gene: TRBV19
CDR3nt: TGTGCCAGTACCGATGAAGTGAGCAACTATGGCTACACCTTC
CDR3aa: CASTDEVSNYGYTF

j_gene: TRBJ1-1
abundance: .
d_gene: TRBD1
v_gene: TRBV5-1
CDR3nt: TGCGCCAGCAGCGTGACAGGGCTAAGGGTGAACACTGAAGCTTTCTTT
CDR3aa: CASSVTGLRVNTEAFF

j_gene: TRBJ2-1
abundance: .
d_gene: .
v_gene: TRBV4-1
CDR3nt: TGCGCCAGCAGCCCCGAGACAGGCCAATGGAATGAGCAGTTCTTC
CDR3aa: CASSPETGQWNEQFF

j_gene: TRBJ2-5
abundance: .
d_gene: TRBD2
v_gene: TRBV7-3
CDR3nt: TGTGCCAGCAGCTTAACAGCGGGGGGCTATGAGACCCAGTACTTC
CDR3aa: CASSLTAGGYETQYF

j_gene: TRBJ2-7
abundance: .
d_gene: TRBD2
v_gene: TRBV11-2
CDR3nt: TGTGCCAGCAGCTCACTAGCGGGGTCTTCCTACGAGCAGTACTTC
CDR3aa: CASSSLAGSSYEQYF

j_gene: TRBJ1-2
abundance: .
d_gene: .
v_gene: TRBV6-5
CDR3nt: TGTGCCAGCAGTTACGAGTTCCGCCGTATCGGGGGCTACACCTTC
CDR3aa: CASSYEFRRIGGYTF

j_gene: TRBJ1-1
abundance: .
d_gene: TRBD1
v_gene: TRBV28
CDR3nt: TGTGCCAGCAGTCCCCGGAGGACAGGGAGGGTGAACACTGAAGCTTTCTTT
CDR3aa: CASSPRRTGRVNTEAFF

j_gene: TRBJ1-1
abundance: .
d_gene: .
v_gene: TRBV2
CDR3nt: TGTGCCAGCAGTGTTAGTGGTGTGAACACTGAAGCTTTCTTT
CDR3aa: CASSVSGVNTEAFF

j_gene: TRBJ2-3
abundance: .
d_gene: .
v_gene: TRBV21-1
CDR3nt: TGTGCCAGCAGCAAAGTACGGCAGGGTACAGATACGCAGTATTTT
CDR3aa: CASSKVRQGTDTQYF

j_gene: TRBJ1-2
abundance: once
d_gene: .
v_gene: TRBV7-9
CDR3nt: TGTGCCAGCAGCTTACCCTCCAGAGGGGGCTACACCTTC
CDR3aa: CASSLPSRGGYTF

j_gene: TRBJ1-3
abundance: .
d_gene: .
v_gene: TRBV12-5
CDR3nt: TGTGCTAGTGGTGCTACCTCTGGAAACACCATATATTTT
CDR3aa: CASGATSGNTIYF

j_gene: TRBJ2-7
abundance: once
d_gene: TRBD1
v_gene: TRBV6-5
CDR3nt: TGTGCCAGCAGTAGGGGACAGGACTACGAGCAGTACTTC
CDR3aa: CASSRGQDYEQYF

j_gene: TRBJ1-5
abundance: .
d_gene: TRBD1
v_gene: TRBV6-5
CDR3nt: TGTGCCAGCAGCCTAGGGACAGATTTCCAGCCCCAGCATTTT
CDR3aa: CASSLGTDFQPQHF

j_gene: TRBJ2-3
abundance: few
d_gene: TRBD2
v_gene: TRBV5-1
CDR3nt: TGCGCCAGCAGCATGGGACTAGCGGGGATTGGAAGCACAGATACGCAGTATTTT
CDR3aa: CASSMGLAGIGSTDTQYF

j_gene: TRBJ2-7
abundance: .
d_gene: .
v_gene: TRBV15
CDR3nt: TGTGCCACCAGCAGAGATTTGGGGCTCTACGAGCAGTACTTC
CDR3aa: CATSRDLGLYEQYF

j_gene: TRBJ2-2
abundance: few
d_gene: .
v_gene: TRBV19
CDR3nt: TGTGCCAGCCAAGAGTTGCCCGGGGAGCTGTTTTTT
CDR3aa: CASQELPGELFF

j_gene: TRBJ1-1
abundance: few
d_gene: TRBD1
v_gene: TRBV27
CDR3nt: TGTGCCAGCAGTTCCACCCCGACAGGGAAGAACACTGAAGCTTTCTTT
CDR3aa: CASSSTPTGKNTEAFF

j_gene: TRBJ2-3
abundance: .
d_gene: .
v_gene: TRBV2
CDR3nt: TGTGCCAGCAGTGAGCTAGCAGCTAGCACAGATACGCAGTATTTT
CDR3aa: CASSELAASTDTQYF

j_gene: TRBJ2-5
abundance: .
d_gene: TRBD2
v_gene: TRBV9
CDR3nt: TGTGCCAGCAGCGGTAGCGGGGGGCCCCAAGAGACCCAGTACTTC
CDR3aa: CASSGSGGPQETQYF

j_gene: TRBJ1-2
abundance: .
d_gene: .
v_gene: TRBV19
CDR3nt: TGTGCCAGTAGTGTGGGACACCAGCTCGGGTATGGCTACACCTTC
CDR3aa: CASSVGHQLGYGYTF

j_gene: TRBJ2-5
abundance: few
d_gene: TRBD1
v_gene: TRBV11-3
CDR3nt: TGTGCCAGCAGCCCATGGGACAGGACAGGATCGGAGACCCAGTACTTC
CDR3aa: CASSPWDRTGSETQYF

j_gene: TRBJ1-4
abundance: many
d_gene: .
v_gene: TRBV7-9
CDR3nt: TGTGCCAGCAGCTCCGGACAGTCAACTAATGAAAAACTGTTTTTT
CDR3aa: CASSSGQSTNEKLFF